One and the same sample provided the 2 T cell receptor beta chains below, sequenced in a study of blood T cells in healthy people across ages. With a J-beta primer mix and a sample-barcoded 5' primer, a second PCR ran roughly 6 to 11 cycles. TCRdb re-called the 5' RACE reads through MiXCR, storing one row per CDR3 protein. The profile covers more than 450,000 distinct CDR3 sequences, with 25% to 35% appearing a single time and 3% to 4% taken by the ten largest. A further study also used this sample, focusing on T cells of mothers and their children.

The sample consisted of blood. The receptors derive from a boy younger than 10 in good health.

The CDR3 reads CASSHPKRETGGTEAFF. The CDR3 DNA is TGCGCCAGCAGCCACCCCAAAAGGGAGACAGGGGGCACTGAAGCTTTCTTT. The chain recombines TRBV4-1 with TRBJ1-1, with 9 bases identical to TRBD1. The CDR3 contains 17 residues. Germline loops: CDR1 MGHRA, CDR2 YSYEKL. V lost 3 bases and J lost 4; bases outside the gene matches: 12.

The CDR3 coding sequence is TGTGCCAGCAGGGGACTAGCGGGATGGAATGAGCAGTTCTTC. Encoded protein: CASRGLAGWNEQFF. The chain employs TRBV28 and TRBJ2-1; TRBD2 aligns across 13 bases. The CDR3 runs to 14 residues. Germline-derived CDR1 and CDR2 are MDHEN and SYDVKM. V gave up 6 bases and J gave up 7 bases; unmatched junction bases: 3.